This TCR beta chain was captured by sequencing in a study of blood T cell repertoires in COVID-19. V lost 5 bases and J lost 12, with 11 bases in between. The CDR3 sequence is 11 residues long. Here immunoSEQ multiplex PCR was the method, and the copy in TCRdb shows in-frame clones only, minus some. The table shows about 390,000 clones, with around 87% occurring only once. The source of this sequence is a woman aged 55-70 years with COVID-19, enrolled during active disease. Material: peripheral blood. The chain has TRBV12-3 or TRBV12-4 and TRBJ2-1; the D gene is possibly TRBD2 (5 bases). CDR3 DNA: TGTGCCAGCAGTCTGCTAGCTACGCAGTTCTTC. It encodes CASSLLATQFF.